This T cell receptor (beta chain) was recovered during a study of blood T cell repertoires in COVID-19. For the study at large: The United States, Italy and Spain provided the acute and convalescent COVID-19 samples. Sample material is recorded as cDNA or gDNA derived from T cells, B-cell-depleted T cells, or PBMCs.

TCRdb's table, derived via immunoSEQ multiplex PCR, lists solely in-frame clones and lacks some. The sample includes approximately 64,000 clones, about 88% of them seen just once. This CDR3 contains 15 residues. Germline values: CDR1 LGHNA, CDR2 YNFKEQ. After removal of 5 bases from V and 7 bases from J, the junction contained 8 bases not matched to a gene. The sequencing sample was made of peripheral blood. The chain combines TRBV4-2 with TRBJ2-1, with TRBD1 matching over 10 bases. The receptor's source is an older man with acute or convalescent COVID-19. The CDR3 DNA sequence: TGTGCCAGCAGCGATGGACAGGGGGTTCAGAATGAGCAGTTCTTC. Translation: CASSDGQGVQNEQFF.